This T cell receptor (beta chain) was identified during a study of HIV-infected patients and healthy controls. Germline CDR1 is LNHDA and CDR2 is SQIVND (reference sequence). The CDR3 is made up of 15 amino acids. Trimming stripped 3 bases from V and 2 bases from J, with 13 bases between. Study outcomes and limitations: Eight alpha and eight beta V genes differed significantly in mean usage between HIV-infected patients and controls. The study did not determine the donors' HLA types. Compared with healthy controls, HIV-infected patients showed less CDR3 sharing between individuals.

cDNA was made from roughly 470 ng RNA using alpha and beta constant primers. Separate chain-specific third strand synthesis with multiplexing indices produced the alpha and beta libraries. Via MiXCR, TCRdb re-called the 5' RACE reads, giving one row per CDR3 protein. The sample comprises 3,500 to 5,000 distinct CDR3 sequences, 25% to 30% of which are singletons, and around 20% rests with the top ten. In its sample, this clonotype ranks as medium-sized (0.01 to 0.1%). Antigen unknown. Follow-up blood was drawn about 14 weeks, roughly three months, after antiretroviral therapy began. Whole blood was used without fractionation, so all unsorted peripheral T cells were included.

Sequencing was performed on blood, taken during antiretroviral therapy. This sequence was found in an adult with HIV infection. The chain recombines TRBV19 with TRBJ2-5; D is possibly TRBD2 (5 bases). The CDR3 coding sequence is TGTGCCAGTAGTATGATTGGCGGAGGTCAAGAGACCCAGTACTTC. Its protein is CASSMIGGGQETQYF.